This T cell receptor (beta chain) was observed in a study of T-cell memory formation after mild COVID-19. In its sample, this clonotype was seen a few times. Its matching antigen is unknown. Study-wide points: Prior to infection, memory already included some responding clones, suggesting cross-reactive memory joined.

This CDR3 region has 16 residues. The ends were cut back, 2 bases at V and 1 base at J, with 11 bases in the middle. The V gene's germline CDR1 is LGHNA and CDR2 YSLEER. TCRdb re-called the 5' RACE reads through MiXCR, storing one row per CDR3 protein. The table lists approximately 400,000 distinct CDR3 sequences, more than 15% of them singletons. This receptor was obtained from a young man who had mild COVID-19 (a few samples of this study predate the infection). Cell type and time point are not known. Sample: PBMCs or a T cell subset sorted from them (not recorded which). The gene calls are TRBV4-3 and TRBJ2-2; D is perhaps TRBD2 (5 bases). The CDR3 DNA sequence: TGCGCCAGCAGCCAATGGGCCCGGGAGAACACCGGGGAGCTGTTTTTT. Amino acid sequence: CASSQWARENTGELFF.